This T cell receptor beta chain was identified in a study of control samples from healthy donors and cancer patients. Produced via immunoSEQ multiplex PCR; TCRdb's table is partial and in-frame only. The profile shows about 150,000 clones, 80% to 95% of them singletons. This CDR3 comprises 14 residues. The V gene lost 10 bases and the J gene lost 5 bases, with 20 bases spanning the gap. CDR1 and CDR2 from the germline V gene are MNHEY and SVGAGI. The chain joins TRBV6-5 to TRBJ1-1, with a possible D match to TRBD1 (5 bases). The TCR was taken from a woman in her 30s in good health. The sample comprised blood. In DNA form, the CDR3 reads TGTGCCACCAACGGGGGGGGTATGGTTACTGAAGCTTTCTTT. It encodes CATNGGGMVTEAFF.